This T cell receptor (beta chain) emerged from a study of T cells in Graves' hyperthyroidism and ophthalmopathy. Regarding this clonotype: Antigen: not known.

Amplification yielded TCR beta CDR3 regions, with RNA transcripts as the source. Carried out on the TCR CDR3, a first-round RT-PCR used the HTBI primer set. TCRdb itself ran the multiplex PCR reads through MiXCR, one entry per CDR3 protein. The table shows 500,000 to 650,000 distinct CDR3 sequences, with 14% occurring only once. Trimming left V 4 bases short and J 3 bases short, with 6 bases between. The CDR3 sequence is 13 residues long. Germline V CDR1 and CDR2: SGHTA, FQGNSA. Study-wide points: Most thyroid clonotypes with frequency above 0.001 were detected in blood. Stable hyperthyroidism was separated from ophthalmopathy by a model based on 13 V-J features.

The sequence derives from a woman aged 35 to 49 with Graves' hyperthyroidism. The specimen was blood. This rearrangement joins TRBV7-2 to TRBJ2-2; unclear D gene. The CDR3 spells CASSYDHTGELFF. CDR3 sequence (DNA): TGTGCCAGCAGCTACGACCACACCGGGGAGCTGTTTTTT.